The 6 T cell receptor beta chains listed next were all sequenced from one sample in a study of T cell repertoires in cytomegalovirus infection. These receptors have no identified antigens. TCRdb reanalysed the reads using MiXCR and keeps one entry per CDR3 protein. The repertoire includes 300,000 to 400,000 distinct CDR3 sequences, almost 30% of them detected once, and around 20% sits in the top ten. Sequenced here: cultured PBMCs, sampled from culture after CMV antigen stimulation. Receptors originate from a human donor in good health (CMV status not recorded). Some clones in this sample may be carry-over from other donors' samples.

The sample holds a few counts of this clonotype. The chain recombines TRBV7-6 with TRBJ2-7, with 7 bases matching TRBD1. Germline values: CDR1 SGHVS, CDR2 FNYEAQ. J gave up 6 bases and V 4 bases, and 6 bases lay outside the gene matches. CDR3 length: 13 amino acids. The CDR3 sequence: CASSSGQVSEQYF. CDR3 nucleotides: TGTGCCAGCAGCTCCGGACAGGTGTCCGAGCAGTACTTC. Full variable domain (rest looked up from reference TRBV7-6 and TRBJ2-7): GAGVSQSPRYKVTKRGQDVALRCDPISGHVSLYWYRQALGQGPEFLTYFNYEAQQDKSGLPNDRFSAERPEGSISTLTIQRTEQRDSAMYRCASSSGQVSEQYFGPGTRLTVT.

This clonotype was counted a single time. This chain joins TRBV12-3 or TRBV12-4 and TRBJ1-2, with 8 positions matching TRBD1. V dropped 1 base and J dropped 3; count of bases not matched to a gene: 1. There are 14 residues in the CDR3. CDR3 residues: CASSLGTGYYGYTF. For the CDR3, the DNA is TGTGCCAGCAGTTTAGGGACAGGGTACTATGGCTACACCTTC.

This clonotype was counted between two and nine times. This chain joins TRBV19 and TRBJ2-1; D unclear. V was shortened by 4 bases and J by 1 base, with 11 bases between the two germline ends. The CDR3 is 15 amino acids. Germline CDR1 reads LNHDA; CDR2 reads SQIVND (reference sequence). The CDR3 DNA is TGTGCCAGTAGTAAGGGAATGACGTCCTACAATGAGCAGTTCTTC. It encodes CASSKGMTSYNEQFF.

The chain carries TRBV6-1 and TRBJ1-4; the D is unclear. The germline V gene encodes CDR1 MNHNS and CDR2 SASEGT. V was cut by 10 bases and J by 0 bases, with 15 bases left in between. The CDR3 spans 15 residues. CDR3 in DNA: TGTGCCACCTCGCAAGAGGTTGCAACTAATGAAAAACTGTTTTTT. Protein product: CATSQEVATNEKLFF.

The rearrangement uses TRBV12-3 or TRBV12-4 and TRBJ2-3; possible D gene TRBD2, 5 bases. The CDR3 has 12 residues. Deletions cut 5 bases from V and 11 bases from J, with 14 bases between. This chain's CDR3 is CASSPGLRGQYF. The DNA of the CDR3 is TGTGCCAGCAGTCCTGGACTTCGGGGGCAGTATTTT.

The rearrangement joins TRBV19 to TRBJ1-5; TRBD1 matches 10 bases. The CDR3 runs 16 residues. V gave up 0 bases and J gave up 9 bases; unmatched junction bases: 8. Germline V gene sequence: CDR1 LNHDA, CDR2 SQIVND (reference sequence). The DNA of the CDR3 is TGTGCCAGTAGTATAGATTCGCCGGGACAGGGGAGGCCCCAGCATTTT. As protein: CASSIDSPGQGRPQHF.